Following are 6 T cell receptor beta chains from one sample sequenced in a study of Ad26.COV2.S vaccination and SARS-CoV-2 variants. The treatment was: roughly 20 received Ad26.COV2.S at low or high dose, single or two shots; a few received placebo; per-sample allocation not given. Sampling was performed 63 days after the first vaccine or placebo injection. Using immunoSEQ multiplex PCR, the repertoire was profiled, and TCRdb retains in-frame clones only, with some absent. The sample includes 450,000 to 550,000 clones, roughly nine tenths of them seen just once. The material was peripheral blood, obtained in a trial of Ad26.COV2.S vaccine versus placebo. The receptors here all came from a person aged 18-60 years who received the Ad26.COV2.S COVID-19 vaccine or a placebo.

The chain recombines TRBV5-1 with TRBJ2-2; 10 bases align to TRBD1. V lost 5 bases, J lost 4 bases, and 8 bases stayed unmatched. The CDR3 runs 16 residues. The germline CDR1 and CDR2 sequences are SGHRS and YFSETQ. The CDR3 DNA reads TGCGCCAGCAGTGAACGACAGGGGGCGGGCACCGGGGAGCTGTTTTTT. It encodes CASSERQGAGTGELFF.

V usage is TRBV28 and J usage is TRBJ2-7; 9 positions agree with TRBD2. The V and J ends lost 5 bases and 11 bases, in that order; junction bases with no gene match: 7. The CDR3 is 12 residues long. Germline CDR1 is MDHEN and CDR2 is SYDVKM. In DNA, the CDR3 is TGTGCCAGCAGTGAGACGGGCGGGAGGGAGTACTTC. The encoded protein is CASSETGGREYF.

This rearrangement joins TRBV4-2 to TRBJ2-1, with D perhaps TRBD1 (6 bases). The CDR3 length is 16 residues. The V gene lost 5 bases and the J gene lost 3 bases, with 17 bases spanning the gap. CDR1 LGHNA and CDR2 YNFKEQ come from the germline V gene. The CDR3 bases are TGTGCCAGCAGCAACCCGGGACAAAATTTCTACAATGAGCAGTTCTTC. This sequence encodes CASSNPGQNFYNEQFF.

The CDR3 here is CSASRSARYEQYF. For the CDR3, the DNA is TGCAGTGCTAGTAGGAGCGCCCGCTACGAGCAGTACTTC. V and J are TRBV20-1 and TRBJ2-7; D is uncertain. V lost 3 bases and J 3 bases, leaving 12 bases between the germline ends. The CDR3 has 13 amino acids. CDR1 DFQATT and CDR2 SNEGSKA come from the germline V gene (reference sequence).

A remark on this clone: Different DNA sequences within this sample yield the same CDR3. V and J are TRBV9 and TRBJ2-2; D uncertain. Trimming took off 3 bases at V and 4 bases at J, with 10 bases between the two ends. The CDR3 length is 14 residues. Looked up from germline, CDR1 is SGDLS and CDR2 is YYNGEE. CDR3 sequence: CASSEGGGTGELFF. The CDR3 coding sequence is TGTGCCAGCAGCGAGGGTGGCGGCACCGGGGAGCTGTTTTTT.

This chain joins TRBV11-2 and TRBJ2-5; 8 bases map to TRBD1. The ends lost 1 base at V and 4 bases at J; junction bases unmatched: 2. Germline lookup yields CDR1 SGHAT and CDR2 FQNNGV. The CDR3 has 14 amino acids. CDR3 sequence: CASSLAQGGETQYF. The CDR3 region has the DNA TGTGCCAGCAGCTTAGCACAGGGGGGAGAGACCCAGTACTTC.